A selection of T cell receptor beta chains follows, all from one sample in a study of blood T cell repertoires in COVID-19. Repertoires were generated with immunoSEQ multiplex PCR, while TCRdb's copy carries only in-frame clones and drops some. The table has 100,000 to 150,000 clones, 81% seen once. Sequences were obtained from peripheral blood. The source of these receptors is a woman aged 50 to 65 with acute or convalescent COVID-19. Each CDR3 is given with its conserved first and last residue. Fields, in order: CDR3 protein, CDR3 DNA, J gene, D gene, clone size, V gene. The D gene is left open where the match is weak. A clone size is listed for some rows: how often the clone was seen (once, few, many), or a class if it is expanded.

cdr3_aa: CASSLGQYSGANVLTF; cdr3_nt: TGTGCCAGCAGTTTGGGACAGTACTCTGGGGCCAACGTCCTGACTTTC; j_call: TRBJ2-6; d_call: TRBD1; clone_size: .; v_call: TRBV28
cdr3_aa: CASSRKTGASNQPQHF; cdr3_nt: TGTGCCAGTAGTAGGAAGACAGGGGCAAGCAATCAGCCCCAGCATTTT; j_call: TRBJ1-5; d_call: TRBD1; clone_size: .; v_call: TRBV19
cdr3_aa: CASSQDDLGQGIVRAIYF; cdr3_nt: TGCGCCAGCAGCCAAGATGACCTCGGACAGGGAATCGTGCGCGCCATATATTTT; j_call: TRBJ1-3; d_call: TRBD1; clone_size: few; v_call: TRBV4-1
cdr3_aa: CASSFTGTQNTIYF; cdr3_nt: TGCGCCAGCAGCTTTACCGGGACACAAAACACCATATATTTT; j_call: TRBJ1-3; d_call: .; clone_size: .; v_call: TRBV5-1
cdr3_aa: CASSQERTDRNEKLFF; cdr3_nt: TGTGCCAGCAGTCAAGAACGGACAGACCGAAATGAAAAACTGTTTTTT; j_call: TRBJ1-4; d_call: .; clone_size: few; v_call: TRBV12-1
cdr3_aa: CASSSVYGYTF; cdr3_nt: TGTGCCAGCAGTTCAGTTTATGGCTACACCTTC; j_call: TRBJ1-2; d_call: .; clone_size: .; v_call: TRBV6-5
cdr3_aa: CASSQKPGLAGYNEQFF; cdr3_nt: TGTGCCAGCAGCCAAAAACCGGGACTAGCGGGGTACAATGAGCAGTTCTTC; j_call: TRBJ2-1; d_call: TRBD2; clone_size: .; v_call: TRBV3-1/TRBV3-2
cdr3_aa: CASRPRGAFNEKLFF; cdr3_nt: TGTGCCAGCAGGCCCCGGGGGGCCTTCAATGAAAAACTGTTTTTT; j_call: TRBJ1-4; d_call: .; clone_size: .; v_call: TRBV28
cdr3_aa: CASTWGGASGYTF; cdr3_nt: TGTGCCAGCACCTGGGGAGGGGCTAGTGGCTACACCTTC; j_call: TRBJ1-2; d_call: .; clone_size: .; v_call: TRBV28
cdr3_aa: CASSLDRVQETQYF; cdr3_nt: TGCGCCAGCAGTCTCGACAGAGTTCAAGAGACCCAGTACTTC; j_call: TRBJ2-5; d_call: .; clone_size: .; v_call: TRBV5-1
cdr3_aa: CASGSGQGSYGYTF; cdr3_nt: TGTGCTAGTGGTTCAGGACAGGGCAGCTATGGCTACACCTTC; j_call: TRBJ1-2; d_call: TRBD1; clone_size: .; v_call: TRBV12-5
cdr3_aa: CASSEAYEGNQPQHF; cdr3_nt: TGTGCCAGCAGTGAGGCGTATGAGGGCAATCAGCCCCAGCATTTT; j_call: TRBJ1-5; d_call: .; clone_size: few; v_call: TRBV27
cdr3_aa: CASSLREGGYGYTF; cdr3_nt: TGTGCCAGCAGTTTACGAGAAGGCGGCTATGGCTACACCTTC; j_call: TRBJ1-2; d_call: .; clone_size: .; v_call: TRBV27
cdr3_aa: CASSPTQGVDLSGANVLTF; cdr3_nt: TGTGCCAGCTCACCGACACAGGGGGTAGATCTCTCTGGGGCCAACGTCCTGACTTTC; j_call: TRBJ2-6; d_call: TRBD1; clone_size: .; v_call: TRBV18
cdr3_aa: CASWSTGQNQPQHF; cdr3_nt: TGTGCGAGCTGGTCGACAGGGCAAAATCAGCCCCAGCATTTT; j_call: TRBJ1-5; d_call: TRBD1; clone_size: .; v_call: TRBV19
cdr3_aa: CASSNGGVGTEAFF; cdr3_nt: TGTGCCAGTAGTAACGGAGGAGTGGGCACTGAAGCTTTCTTT; j_call: TRBJ1-1; d_call: .; clone_size: few; v_call: TRBV19
cdr3_aa: CASSQLAGTDTQYF; cdr3_nt: TGTGCCAGCAGCCAACTAGCGGGCACAGATACGCAGTATTTT; j_call: TRBJ2-3; d_call: TRBD2; clone_size: once; v_call: TRBV3-1/TRBV3-2
cdr3_aa: CASVPNTEAFF; cdr3_nt: TGTGCCAGCGTTCCAAACACTGAAGCTTTCTTT; j_call: TRBJ1-1; d_call: .; clone_size: .; v_call: TRBV7-9
cdr3_aa: CASSRGSRPYEQYF; cdr3_nt: TGTGCCAGCAGCCGTGGTAGCCGTCCCTACGAGCAGTACTTC; j_call: TRBJ2-7; d_call: .; clone_size: .; v_call: TRBV11-2
cdr3_aa: CASSFDSSTDTQYF; cdr3_nt: TGCGCCAGCAGCTTTGACAGTAGCACAGATACGCAGTATTTT; j_call: TRBJ2-3; d_call: .; clone_size: .; v_call: TRBV5-1
cdr3_aa: CATSDLIRTGSGSQETQYF; cdr3_nt: TGTGCCACCAGTGATTTGATAAGGACAGGGAGCGGGTCCCAAGAGACCCAGTACTTC; j_call: TRBJ2-5; d_call: TRBD1; clone_size: .; v_call: TRBV24-1
cdr3_aa: CASSDVGGGWEKLFF; cdr3_nt: TGTGCCAGCAGTGATGTCGGGGGAGGTTGGGAAAAACTGTTTTTT; j_call: TRBJ1-4; d_call: .; clone_size: .; v_call: TRBV25-1
cdr3_aa: CASRRQESGNTIYF; cdr3_nt: TGTGCCAGCAGGAGACAGGAGTCTGGAAACACCATATATTTT; j_call: TRBJ1-3; d_call: .; clone_size: .; v_call: TRBV6-5
cdr3_aa: CASSQTTSLETQYF; cdr3_nt: TGCGCCAGCAGCCAGACGACTAGCTTGGAGACCCAGTACTTC; j_call: TRBJ2-5; d_call: TRBD2; clone_size: .; v_call: TRBV4-1
cdr3_aa: CASSSGLADIQYF; cdr3_nt: TGTGCCAGCAGTTCGGGACTAGCTGACATTCAGTACTTC; j_call: TRBJ2-4; d_call: TRBD2; clone_size: few; v_call: TRBV25-1
cdr3_aa: CASSSTGNQPQHF; cdr3_nt: TGTGCCAGCAGTTCCACAGGGAATCAGCCCCAGCATTTT; j_call: TRBJ1-5; d_call: .; clone_size: .; v_call: TRBV12-3/TRBV12-4
cdr3_aa: CATSLAGYNEQFF; cdr3_nt: TGTGCCACCAGCCTAGCGGGTTACAATGAGCAGTTCTTC; j_call: TRBJ2-1; d_call: TRBD2; clone_size: .; v_call: TRBV15
cdr3_aa: CASSFHRAIYF; cdr3_nt: TGTGCCAGCAGCTTTCATCGGGCCATATATTTT; j_call: TRBJ1-3; d_call: .; clone_size: .; v_call: TRBV7-2
cdr3_aa: CASSLAIYGGGGELFF; cdr3_nt: TGTGCCAGCAGCTTGGCTATATACGGCGGTGGCGGGGAGCTGTTTTTT; j_call: TRBJ2-2; d_call: .; clone_size: .; v_call: TRBV5-6
cdr3_aa: CAIGNGTVYEQYF; cdr3_nt: TGTGCCATCGGAAACGGGACAGTCTACGAGCAGTACTTC; j_call: TRBJ2-7; d_call: TRBD1; clone_size: .; v_call: TRBV10-3
cdr3_aa: CASSPGRGSEKLFF; cdr3_nt: TGTGCCAGCAGTCCCGGTAGGGGAAGTGAAAAACTGTTTTTT; j_call: TRBJ1-4; d_call: .; clone_size: .; v_call: TRBV6-6
cdr3_aa: CSATQETQYF; cdr3_nt: TGCAGTGCTACACAAGAGACCCAGTACTTC; j_call: TRBJ2-5; d_call: .; clone_size: .; v_call: TRBV20-1
cdr3_aa: CAISESTNRVGPQHF; cdr3_nt: TGTGCCATCAGTGAGTCGACCAACAGGGTAGGGCCCCAGCATTTT; j_call: TRBJ1-5; d_call: .; clone_size: few; v_call: TRBV10-3
cdr3_aa: CASSVAGAGADTQYF; cdr3_nt: TGCGCCAGCAGTGTTGCGGGAGCCGGCGCAGATACGCAGTATTTT; j_call: TRBJ2-3; d_call: TRBD2; clone_size: .; v_call: TRBV10-1
cdr3_aa: CATSDGHQSEQFF; cdr3_nt: TGTGCCACCAGTGATGGGCACCAGAGTGAGCAGTTCTTC; j_call: TRBJ2-1; d_call: .; clone_size: .; v_call: TRBV24-1
cdr3_aa: CATSRAGEFYNQPQHF; cdr3_nt: TGTGCCACCAGCAGAGCCGGGGAATTTTACAATCAGCCCCAGCATTTT; j_call: TRBJ1-5; d_call: .; clone_size: .; v_call: TRBV15
cdr3_aa: CASGTGAIGAYGYTF; cdr3_nt: TGTGCCAGCGGGACAGGGGCAATAGGGGCCTATGGCTACACCTTC; j_call: TRBJ1-2; d_call: TRBD1; clone_size: .; v_call: TRBV6-5
cdr3_aa: CASSPGGRGGKSSYNEQFF; cdr3_nt: TGTGCCAGCAGCCCGGGTGGTCGAGGGGGCAAAAGCTCCTACAATGAGCAGTTCTTC; j_call: TRBJ2-1; d_call: TRBD1; clone_size: few; v_call: TRBV3-1/TRBV3-2
cdr3_aa: CASISSGTDTQYF; cdr3_nt: TGTGCCAGCATATCTAGCGGGACAGATACGCAGTATTTT; j_call: TRBJ2-3; d_call: TRBD2; clone_size: .; v_call: TRBV6-5
cdr3_aa: CASSQDGGRGYTF; cdr3_nt: TGTGCCAGCAGCCAAGATGGAGGTAGGGGCTACACCTTC; j_call: TRBJ1-2; d_call: .; clone_size: .; v_call: TRBV3-1/TRBV3-2
cdr3_aa: CATSRDPGGSIPDTQYF; cdr3_nt: TGTGCCACCAGCAGAGATCCAGGGGGTTCTATCCCAGATACGCAGTATTTT; j_call: TRBJ2-3; d_call: TRBD1; clone_size: few; v_call: TRBV15
cdr3_aa: CASSQGASSGNTIYF; cdr3_nt: TGCGCCAGCAGCCAAGGGGCGAGCTCTGGAAACACCATATATTTT; j_call: TRBJ1-3; d_call: .; clone_size: .; v_call: TRBV4-1
cdr3_aa: CASSAEQVRTDTQYF; cdr3_nt: TGTGCCAGCAGCGCAGAACAGGTCCGCACAGATACGCAGTATTTT; j_call: TRBJ2-3; d_call: .; clone_size: .; v_call: TRBV9
cdr3_aa: CASSQGQTILNYGYTF; cdr3_nt: TGTGCCAGCAGCCAAGGACAGACAATCCTTAACTATGGCTACACCTTC; j_call: TRBJ1-2; d_call: .; clone_size: .; v_call: TRBV3-1/TRBV3-2
cdr3_aa: CASSVSYSFTGELFF; cdr3_nt: TGTGCCAGCAGTGTTTCGTACAGCTTCACCGGGGAGCTGTTTTTT; j_call: TRBJ2-2; d_call: .; clone_size: once; v_call: TRBV6-4
cdr3_aa: CASSTQGAGGRAHNEQFF; cdr3_nt: TGTGCCAGTAGTACACAGGGGGCTGGCGGGAGGGCCCACAATGAGCAGTTCTTC; j_call: TRBJ2-1; d_call: .; clone_size: .; v_call: TRBV19
cdr3_aa: CASSPLAMQGQGTEAFF; cdr3_nt: TGTGCCAGCTCACCACTGGCTATGCAGGGGCAAGGCACTGAAGCTTTCTTT; j_call: TRBJ1-1; d_call: .; clone_size: .; v_call: TRBV18
cdr3_aa: CASSNGRERETQYF; cdr3_nt: TGTGCCAGCAGCAACGGGAGGGAACGGGAGACCCAGTACTTC; j_call: TRBJ2-5; d_call: .; clone_size: .; v_call: TRBV21-1
cdr3_aa: CASSTLAGADYNEQFF; cdr3_nt: TGTGCCAGCAGCACCTTAGCGGGAGCTGACTACAATGAGCAGTTCTTC; j_call: TRBJ2-1; d_call: TRBD2; clone_size: .; v_call: TRBV3-1/TRBV3-2
cdr3_aa: CASSISLAGSYEQYF; cdr3_nt: TGTGCCAGTAGTATAAGCCTAGCGGGTTCCTACGAGCAGTACTTC; j_call: TRBJ2-7; d_call: TRBD2; clone_size: once; v_call: TRBV19